This entry describes one T cell receptor (beta chain). What antigen it recognizes has not been identified. One base away there is no much larger clone; base qualities are not given. Libraries were made using PCR. DNA from cultured CD4+ T cells underwent TCR sequencing with the Oncomine TCR Beta short-read assay at the Johns Hopkins FTIC core. The QIAamp micro DNA kit was used to extract genomic DNA from the cultured CD4+ T cells. Oncomine TCR Beta libraries from cultured CD4+ T cells were pooled with unique dual indexes and sequenced on an Illumina iSeq 100. From the authors' description of their analysis: Non-productive sequences were removed, and CDR3s not starting with C, not ending with F or W, or shorter than 7 amino acids were discarded. Antigen-specific clonotypes were identified using the MANAFEST web application through comparison of peptide-stimulated wells with reference and other culture wells. Positive clones required FDR below 0.05, an odds ratio above 5, and productive frequency above 0.1% in at least two of three replicate wells. A clonotype counted as cross-reactive if it showed significant expansion both in the SARS-CoV-2 spike wells and in at least one common cold coronavirus spike condition. Using R version 3.6.1, CDR3 homology was evaluated through Levenshtein distances (stringdist) along with unrooted phylogenetic trees (ape). Using fastp at Q25 and MiXCR, TCRdb reprocessed the public reads and kept productive beta chains. Each entry merges the rows of one CDR3 protein and shows their most common DNA and genes. The V and J calls shown here were made by TCRdb, not taken from the authors' results. For this sample there are approximately 7,000 distinct CDR3 sequences; around 30% appear just once. Of the sample, over 20% falls within the top ten clones.

In the paper's terms, the treatment or condition label means: approximately nine-day PBMC culture with coronavirus spike peptide pools or control peptides (ViraFEST assay). CD4+ T cells from unexposed donors were collected before the COVID-19 pandemic (2011-2018). The ViraFEST assay was used in the study, in which antigen-specific T cells were expanded with peptide pools and expanded clonotypes were subsequently identified by TCR sequencing. PBMCs were cultured at 1.5 million to 2.5 million per well in IMDM supplemented with about 5.5% human AB serum and about 10 IU/ml IL-2, with around 10 ug/ml peptide pools added. On days 3 and 7, half of the culture medium was replaced with fresh IL-2-containing medium. Once the cells had been in culture for about 10 days, the EasySep CD4+ T cell isolation kit was used to isolate CD4+ T cells by negative selection. As far as cell numbers permitted, CD4+ T cells from unexposed donors were tested for reactivity against SARS-CoV-2 S and N as well as four spike pools from common cold coronaviruses. Ficoll-Paque Plus gradient centrifugation was used to isolate PBMCs from whole blood, and the isolated PBMCs were then either used fresh or cryopreserved at -140C. Triplicate wells were generally used for each culture condition. The leukapheresis product for the unexposed donors was obtained through commercial purchase.

The CDR3 starts with the cysteine, ends with the phenylalanine, and has 13 residues. The sequence is cut down to CDR3 DNA, 39 bases in frame from base 1. V loses 2 bases of germline sequence and J loses 8 bases, and the interval between the two ends is 10 bases. The germline V gene supplies CDR1 MNHNS and CDR2 SASEGT. This sample is part of a study of vaccination and CD4 T cells after COVID-19 (dated by TCRdb to 2022 to 2024). A note on the overall study: Six males and four females were included in the convalescent cohort, with two Hispanic individuals, seven Caucasians, two Asians and one multiracial person represented. Participants got two doses of the Pfizer-BioNTech BNT162b2 vaccine (n=8) or two doses of the Moderna mRNA-1273 vaccine (n=2). Post-COVID blood samples from convalescent patients were collected a median of approximately 100 days after diagnosis, with a range of about 35 to 161 days. The time from the second vaccine dose to post-vaccine blood sampling had a median of roughly 70 days and ranged from roughly 13 to 241 days. Culture stimuli were overlapping spike peptide pools from SARS-CoV-2 and from the common cold coronaviruses HCoV-NL63, HCoV-OC43 and HCoV-229E. As controls, cultures received a CEFX viral epitope pool (the positive control), an HIV-1 Nef peptide pool (the negative control), or no peptide at all. In 10 COVID-19 convalescent patients and a handful of infection-naive healthy vaccine recipients, researchers compared the spike-specific CD4+ TCR repertoire from before mRNA vaccination with the repertoire from after. In an earlier paper using these donors, memory CD4+ T cell crossreactivity between SARS-CoV-2 and common cold coronavirus spike proteins was assessed at the TCR clonotype level.

Points the paper makes about the study in general: In convalescent patients, a median 86.3% of post-vaccine SARS-CoV-2-reactive clones were detected only after vaccination, and vaccine-specific priming was suggested by this finding. Nearly all vaccine-specific clones in convalescent patients (304 of 307) were mono-reactive for SARS-CoV-2 spike rather than cross-reactive with common cold coronaviruses. The number of convalescent patients in the study was relatively small, and the study did not examine early timepoints following natural infection. Although the median number of SARS-CoV-2-reactive clonotypes went up from some 23 after infection to 30 to 45 after vaccination, the increase was not significant.

This chain is built from TRBV6-1 and TRBJ2-1; the D gene cannot be named for sure. Sequenced input: CD4+ T cells from blood, cultured in vitro. This clonotype originated in a human donor in good health. The bases read TGTGCCAGCAGTGAAACACGAGTCTATGAGCAGTTCTTC. Its translation reads: CASSETRVYEQFF.